This T cell receptor (beta chain) was documented in a study of blood T cell repertoires in COVID-19. Study as a whole: Spain, Italy and the United States supplied samples that represented acute and convalescent COVID-19. From T cells, B-cell-depleted T cells, or PBMCs came the material, which was cDNA or gDNA.

Per the study methods: Reference gene primer amplification gave nucleated cell count estimates. Sequenced by immunoSEQ multiplex PCR; TCRdb stores in-frame clones only, minus some. Clonal size and the V and J genes are those of that table, whereas D and trimming came from the DNA. The data show about 58,000 clones, with about 86% seen just once and 9.6% held by the top ten. During active infection, Seattle patients enrolled and were then monitored through disease. CDR1 is SGHNT, CDR2 YENEEA, per germline. The CDR3 extends over 13 amino acids. The V end lost 5 bases, the J end lost 4 bases, and 9 bases lay between the germline ends.

This chain connects TRBV11-3 to TRBJ1-3; a weak D match, TRBD1 (6 bases). Sequenced input: peripheral blood. The receptor's source is a man at least 80 years old with COVID-19, enrolled during active disease. CDR3 region: CASSPGTGNTIYF. CDR3 in DNA: TGTGCCAGCAGCCCCGGGACAGGAAACACCATATATTTT.